This passage covers 32 T cell receptor beta chains from one sample sequenced in a study of cytomegalovirus exposure and HLA in healthy donors. This PCR relied on a set of 60 Vbeta primers and 13 Jbeta primers. The repertoire was sequenced with immunoSEQ multiplex PCR; TCRdb's copy has only in-frame clones and lacks some. The data contain 95,000 to 150,000 clones, around two thirds of them singletons. Sequenced material: PBMCs. These receptor sequences come from a middle-aged woman in good health and CMV-seropositive.

The chain employs TRBV11-2 and TRBJ1-1; 8 bases are shared with TRBD1. After removal of 5 bases from V and 6 bases from J, the junction contained 5 bases not matched to a gene. The CDR3 runs 13 residues. Germline values: CDR1 SGHAT, CDR2 FQNNGV. For the CDR3, the DNA is TGTGCCAGCAGCCCAGACAGGGGCGCTGAAGCTTTCTTT. Encoded protein: CASSPDRGAEAFF. The full variable domain, in which reference TRBV11-2 and TRBJ1-1 provide the parts outside the CDR3, is EAGVAQSPRYKIIEKRQSVAFWCNPISGHATLYWYQQILGQGPKLLIQFQNNGVVDDSQLPKDRFSAERLKGVDSTLKIQPAKLEDSAVYLCASSPDRGAEAFFGQGTRLTVV.

The rearrangement joins TRBV4-1 to TRBJ1-5; no clear D gene. Germline loops: CDR1 MGHRA, CDR2 YSYEKL. The CDR3 is 14 amino acids. V gave up 2 bases and J gave up 3 bases, with 8 bases separating them. The chain's CDR3 is CASSQLGNNQPQHF. In nucleotides, the CDR3 is TGCGCCAGCAGCCAACTCGGGAACAATCAGCCCCAGCATTTT.

The chain uses TRBV2 and TRBJ1-4; 8 bases are shared with TRBD1. After removal of 8 bases from V and 10 bases from J, the junction contained 12 bases not matched to a gene. CDR1 is SNHLY and CDR2 is FYNNEI in the germline V gene. This CDR3 contains 14 residues. CDR3: CASGGAGQGGKLFF. In DNA form, the CDR3 reads TGTGCCAGCGGTGGAGCCGGACAGGGTGGAAAACTGTTTTTT.

This clone showed up just a few times. The chain is built from TRBV6-6 and TRBJ1-2; D is perhaps TRBD1 (5 bases). The V end lost 7 bases, the J end lost 0 bases, and 12 bases lay between the germline ends. Per germline, CDR1 MNHNY and CDR2 SVGAGI (reference sequence). CDR3 length equals 14 residues. The CDR3 DNA follows: TGTGCCAGCACCCCGACAGCCACTAACTATGGCTACACCTTC. This translates into CASTPTATNYGYTF.

This clone was seen more than once but under ten times. V usage is TRBV7-2 and J usage is TRBJ1-2, with 7 bases that match TRBD1. V trimming: 2 bases; J trimming: 7 bases; junction bases outside the gene matches: 4. CDR3 length: 13 residues. Germline CDR1 is SGHTA and CDR2 is FQGNSA. This chain's CDR3 is CASSLRGGSGYTF. CDR3 coding DNA: TGTGCCAGCAGCTTACGAGGGGGCTCTGGCTACACCTTC.

This chain uses TRBV15 with TRBJ1-2; 7 bases map to TRBD1. Germline CDR1 and CDR2: LNHNV and YYDKDF (reference sequence). V shed 5 bases and J 3 bases; nucleotides not matched to a gene: 6. The CDR3 is 14 residues long. The CDR3 is CATSRQGGDYGYTF. The CDR3 coding sequence is TGTGCCACCAGCCGACAGGGTGGGGACTATGGCTACACCTTC.

This clone was seen only once. The chain carries TRBV2 and TRBJ1-1; TRBD1 aligns across 7 bases. Germline V gene lookup returns CDR1 SNHLY and CDR2 FYNNEI. Unmatched junction bases numbered 6, after V lost 7 bases and J lost 1 base. This CDR3 contains 14 residues. This chain's CDR3 is CASTTTGQNTEAFF. The CDR3 nucleotides are TGTGCCAGCACTACGACAGGGCAGAACACTGAAGCTTTCTTT.

The chain employs TRBV19 and TRBJ1-2; tentatively, D is TRBD1 (5 bases). The CDR3 totals 13 residues. Germline CDR1 is LNHDA and CDR2 is SQIVND (reference sequence). Trimming left V 8 bases short and J 0 bases short, with 10 bases between. As DNA, the CDR3 is TGTGCCAGTTTTGACAGTTCTAACTATGGCTACACCTTC. Protein sequence: CASFDSSNYGYTF.

The sample holds many counts of this clone. The V and J genes are TRBV10-3 and TRBJ2-7; TRBD2 aligns across 11 bases. The V and J ends lost 2 bases and 3 bases, in that order; junction bases with no gene match: 3. The length of the CDR3 is 15 residues. Germline CDR1 ENHRY, CDR2 SYGVKD. In nucleotides, the CDR3 is TGTGCCATCAGTGAGCCAGGGACTAGCGGCTACGAGCAGTACTTC. It is translated as CAISEPGTSGYEQYF.

The V call is TRBV7-2, the J call TRBJ2-2; 7 bases match TRBD1. Trimming removed 1 base from V and 3 bases from J; junction bases left unmatched: 2. From germline, CDR1 is SGHTA and CDR2 FQGNSA. The CDR3 is 15 amino acids. The chain's CDR3 is CASSLGGTDTGELFF. The CDR3 coding sequence is TGTGCCAGCAGCTTAGGAGGGACAGACACCGGGGAGCTGTTTTTT.

The chain employs TRBV5-6 and TRBJ1-1, with 10 nucleotides matching TRBD1. CDR1 is SGHDT and CDR2 is YYEEEE in the germline V gene. The V segment lost 1 base and the J segment 3 bases; nucleotides outside the gene matches: 6. The CDR3 consists of 16 residues. CDR3 in DNA: TGTGCCAGCAGCTTGCTCGGGACAGGGGACTACACTGAAGCTTTCTTT. Its translation is CASSLLGTGDYTEAFF.

The V and J genes are TRBV13 and TRBJ1-6; D uncertain. V was clipped by 2 bases and J by 8 bases, with 7 bases between them. Germline V lookup: CDR1 PRHDT, CDR2 FYEKMQ (reference sequence). CDR3 length equals 13 residues. CDR3 region: CASSLSVDSPLHF. The DNA for the CDR3 is TGTGCCAGCAGCTTATCGGTGGATTCACCCCTCCACTTT. Combining the CDR3 with reference TRBV13 and TRBJ1-6 gives the whole variable domain AAGVIQSPRHLIKEKRETATLKCYPIPRHDTVYWYQQGPGQDPQFLISFYEKMQSDKGSIPDRFSAQQFSDYHSELNMSSLELGDSALYFCASSLSVDSPLHFGNGTRLTVT.

The chain uses TRBV7-9 and TRBJ1-2, with D perhaps TRBD1 (6 bases). The CDR3 runs to 17 residues. Germline values: CDR1 SEHNR, CDR2 FQNEAQ (reference sequence). Trimming stripped 5 bases from V and 4 bases from J, with 23 bases between. The CDR3 region is CASSLTTGAPLGYGYTF. CDR3 nucleotide sequence: TGTGCCAGCAGCCTGACGACAGGAGCCCCACTAGGCTATGGCTACACCTTC.

This sequence joins TRBV7-3 and TRBJ1-2; 9 bases align to TRBD1. Germline V gene data show CDR1 as SGHTA and CDR2 as FQGTGA. The CDR3 is made up of 15 amino acids. The V segment lost 5 bases and the J segment 0 bases; nucleotides outside the gene matches: 4. CDR3 DNA sequence: TGTGCCAGCAGCCGGGACAGGGCAACTAACTATGGCTACACCTTC. It specifies CASSRDRATNYGYTF.

The rearrangement links TRBV6-6 to TRBJ2-7; TRBD1 agrees at 8 bases. Germline V lookup: CDR1 MNHNY, CDR2 SVGAGI (reference sequence). V was clipped by 0 bases and J by 6 bases; unmatched bases: 4. The CDR3 runs to 14 residues. The CDR3 DNA sequence: TGTGCCAGCAGTTACTCGACGACAGGGGTCGAGCAGTACTTC. It specifies CASSYSTTGVEQYF.

V gene TRBV11-2 combines with J gene TRBJ2-7, with TRBD1 matching over 8 bases. V trimming: 1 base; J trimming: 3 bases; junction bases outside the gene matches: 5. Germline assignment: CDR1 SGHAT and CDR2 FQNNGV. The CDR3 is 15 residues long. This CDR3 reads CASSLGPTGDYEQYF. DNA of the CDR3: TGTGCCAGCAGCTTAGGTCCGACAGGGGACTACGAGCAGTACTTC.

V gene TRBV5-1 combines with J gene TRBJ2-2; 7 bases fit TRBD1. The CDR3 covers 16 residues. Germline assignment: CDR1 SGHRS and CDR2 YFSETQ. The V segment lost 1 base and the J segment 1 base; nucleotides outside the gene matches: 4. CDR3 protein: CASSLFGDRNTGELFF. CDR3 coding DNA: TGCGCCAGCAGCTTGTTCGGGGACAGGAACACCGGGGAGCTGTTTTTT.

The chain recombines TRBV2 with TRBJ2-1, with 7 positions matching TRBD1. V dropped 2 bases and J dropped 6; count of bases not matched to a gene: 7. CDR1 is SNHLY, CDR2 FYNNEI, per germline. CDR3 length: 15 residues. The CDR3 nucleotides are TGTGCCAGCAGTGAAATGGGACAGAAGATCAATGAGCAGTTCTTC. Its translation: CASSEMGQKINEQFF.

The chain carries TRBV7-2 and TRBJ1-1; D is uncertain. Germline CDR1 SGHTA, CDR2 FQGNSA. This CDR3 spans 13 amino acids. Trimming left V 9 bases short and J 1 base short, with 12 bases between. The CDR3 protein is CASGLVPNTEAFF. In DNA form, the CDR3 reads TGTGCCAGTGGCCTGGTCCCGAACACTGAAGCTTTCTTT.

The chain couples TRBV6-1 to TRBJ2-5, with D possibly matching TRBD1 (7 bases). This CDR3 has 14 residues. Trimming left V 4 bases short and J 4 bases short, with 13 bases between. CDR1 is MNHNS and CDR2 is SASEGT in the germline V gene. The CDR3 protein is CASSAQGGGETQYF. The CDR3 DNA is TGTGCCAGCAGTGCTCAGGGGGGAGGAGAGACCCAGTACTTC.

In its sample, this clone was seen once. The rearrangement uses TRBV4-1 and TRBJ2-7; D remains unclear. CDR3 size: 13 residues. Germline CDR1 MGHRA, CDR2 YSYEKL. The germline V and J ends were trimmed by 0 bases and 3 bases, with 6 bases remaining between them. The CDR3 coding sequence is TGCGCCAGCAGCCAAGACCCCCGCTACGAGCAGTACTTC. Translation: CASSQDPRYEQYF.

The genes are TRBV27 and TRBJ2-5; D is unclear. The CDR3 is 15 amino acids. Trimming pared 3 bases from V and 4 bases from J, leaving 15 bases between. Germline loops: CDR1 MNHEY, CDR2 SMNVEV (reference sequence). CDR3 DNA sequence: TGTGCCAGCAGTTTGACAAGGCCCCCCGGAGAGACCCAGTACTTC. Its protein is CASSLTRPPGETQYF.

The CDR3 region has the DNA TGTGCCAGCAGCCCTAATGGACAGGCGAATTCACCCCTCCACTTT. This translates into CASSPNGQANSPLHF. This chain uses TRBV7-2 with TRBJ1-6; 7 bases align to TRBD1. The CDR3 has 15 residues. The germline V gene encodes CDR1 SGHTA and CDR2 FQGNSA. J lost 7 bases, V lost 5 bases, and 8 bases had no gene match. The variable domain in full, with the rest retrieved from reference TRBV7-2 and TRBJ1-6, is GAGVSQSPSNKVTEKGKDVELRCDPISGHTALYWYRQSLGQGLEFLIYFQGNSAPDKSGLPSDRFSAERTGGSVSTLTIQRTQQEDSAVYLCASSPNGQANSPLHFGNGTRLTVT.

This clone was detected a few times. The chain carries TRBV19 and TRBJ2-3; 8 bases match TRBD1. The germline CDR1 and CDR2 sequences are LNHDA and SQIVND (reference sequence). The CDR3 consists of 14 residues. The V gene end was trimmed by 7 bases and the J gene end by 4 bases; junction bases not matched to a gene: 7. The CDR3 nucleotides read TGTGCCAGTAACGACAGGGGCGGTGCAGATACGCAGTATTTT. Amino acids: CASNDRGGADTQYF.

In its sample, this clone was seen a few times. The CDR3 reads CASSPLTGDYTF. The DNA of the CDR3 is TGTGCCAGCAGCCCACTGACAGGGGACTACACCTTC. The rearrangement links TRBV11-2 to TRBJ1-2; 8 nucleotides agree with TRBD1. Trimming took 5 bases from V and 10 from J; bases not matched to a gene: 6. The CDR3 runs 12 residues. The germline CDR1 and CDR2 sequences are SGHAT and FQNNGV.

This chain joins TRBV5-4 and TRBJ2-7; weak D call: TRBD1 (6 bases). The CDR3 is 13 residues long. Looked up from germline, CDR1 is SGHNT and CDR2 is YYREEE (reference sequence). V gave up 4 bases and J gave up 2 bases, with 10 bases separating them. The CDR3 nucleotides are TGTGCCAGCAGCCTCCAGGGGACCTACGAGCAGTACTTC. Protein: CASSLQGTYEQYF.

The chain carries TRBV7-2 and TRBJ1-3; no reliable D call. The CDR3 length is 13 residues. Germline CDR1 is SGHTA and CDR2 is FQGNSA. Trimming cost V 8 bases and J 0 bases, with 8 bases left between them. CDR3 residues: CASSGLSGNTIYF. CDR3 in DNA: TGTGCCAGCTCTGGACTCTCTGGAAACACCATATATTTT. The full variable domain, rest sourced from reference TRBV7-2 and TRBJ1-3, is GAGVSQSPSNKVTEKGKDVELRCDPISGHTALYWYRQSLGQGLEFLIYFQGNSAPDKSGLPSDRFSAERTGGSVSTLTIQRTQQEDSAVYLCASSGLSGNTIYFGEGSWLTVV.

J is TRBJ1-1 and V is TRBV5-1; tentative D call: TRBD1 (5 bases). Germline lookup yields CDR1 SGHRS and CDR2 YFSETQ. Trimming cost V 0 bases and J 1 base, with 10 bases left between them. The CDR3 has 15 amino acids. The CDR3 DNA reads TGCGCCAGCAGCTTGGTTGGGGGGACGAACACTGAAGCTTTCTTT. The encoded protein is CASSLVGGTNTEAFF.

CDR3 in amino acids: CASSSLRGPTEAFF. In DNA form, the CDR3 reads TGTGCCAGCAGTTCCCTCAGGGGCCCCACTGAAGCTTTCTTT. This chain uses TRBV27 with TRBJ1-1, with a tentative D call TRBD1 (6 bases). The CDR3 has 14 residues. Trimming pared 4 bases from V and 4 bases from J, leaving 13 bases between. The germline gives CDR1 MNHEY, CDR2 SMNVEV (reference sequence).

As to this clone: Distinct nucleotide sequences in the sample also encode this CDR3. The chain recombines TRBV29-1 with TRBJ2-1; D unresolved. Germline assignment: CDR1 SQVTM and CDR2 ANQGSEA. CDR3 length equals 11 residues. The CDR3 spells CSASTYNEQFF. The CDR3 nucleotides are TGCAGTGCCAGTACGTACAATGAGCAGTTCTTC.

This clone was seen at least ten times. The chain is built from TRBV4-3 and TRBJ1-2, with 8 nucleotides matching TRBD1. Trimming took 4 bases from V and 5 from J; bases not matched to a gene: 9. This CDR3 has 15 residues. From germline, CDR1 is LGHNA and CDR2 YSLEER. CDR3 sequence (DNA): TGCGCCAGCAGCCCCTTACAGGGGGGAGGGTATGGCTACACCTTC. This translates into CASSPLQGGGYGYTF.

The chain has TRBV19 and TRBJ1-5, with D tentatively TRBD1 (6 bases). The CDR3 length is 15 residues. Deletions cut 1 base from V and 6 bases from J, with 13 bases between. The V gene's germline CDR1 is LNHDA and CDR2 SQIVND (reference sequence). The CDR3 nucleotides read TGTGCCAGTAGTATAGGTGGGGCAGGGGCTCAGCCCCAGCATTTT. Its translation: CASSIGGAGAQPQHF.